One and the same sample provided the 16 T cell receptor beta chains below, sequenced in a study of sequential checkpoint blockade in melanoma. Treatment described: randomized to nivolumab then ipilimumab (arm A) or the reverse (arm B). Using immunoSEQ multiplex PCR, the repertoire was profiled, and TCRdb retains in-frame clones only, with some absent. The sample consists of roughly 36,000 clones, roughly 32% of them appearing once. The specimen was tumor tissue (inferred from file names), collected from a patient given nivolumab and ipilimumab in sequence. These TCRs come from a human donor with melanoma.

J is TRBJ2-1 and V is TRBV9, with TRBD2 matching 15 bases. Germline CDR1 and CDR2: SGDLS and YYNGEE. The V and J ends lost 7 bases and 6 bases, in that order; junction bases with no gene match: 11. This CDR3 is built from 17 residues. The CDR3 DNA is TGTGCCAGCGCCGGGACTAGCGGGGGGAGCCTCGCCAATGAGCAGTTCTTC. Amino acids: CASAGTSGGSLANEQFF.

This sequence joins TRBV18 and TRBJ2-3; TRBD2 aligns across 7 bases. The CDR3 has 16 amino acids. The junction had 5 bases not matched to a gene; V was cut back by 2 bases and J by 0 bases. Germline V gives CDR1 KGHSH, CDR2 LQKENI. The CDR3 DNA reads as TGTGCCAGCTCACCAGGGCTAGCGGTTAGCACAGATACGCAGTATTTT. As protein: CASSPGLAVSTDTQYF.

This chain uses TRBV5-1 with TRBJ2-1; tentatively, D is TRBD2 (7 bases). The germline V and J ends were trimmed by 5 bases and 5 bases, with 14 bases remaining between them. CDR3 length equals 14 residues. CDR1 is SGHRS and CDR2 is YFSETQ in the germline V gene. The CDR3 bases are TGCGCCAGCAGTGGGGGGGCAACCAACAATGAGCAGTTCTTC. Translating it yields CASSGGATNNEQFF. Supplemented by reference TRBV5-1 and TRBJ2-1, the full variable domain reads KAGVTQTPRYLIKTRGQQVTLSCSPISGHRSVSWYQQTPGQGLQFLFEYFSETQRNKGNFPGRFSGRQFSNSRSEMNVSTLELGDSALYLCASSGGATNNEQFFGPGTRLTVL.

This clone was seen only a few times. V usage is TRBV11-3 and J usage is TRBJ2-7; a weak D match, TRBD2 (6 bases). Germline V lookup: CDR1 SGHNT, CDR2 YENEEA. The CDR3 contains 14 residues. Between the trimmed V and J ends, which lost 5 bases and 3 bases, there was a span of 14 bases. The CDR3 region is CASSQGPGDYEQYF. The CDR3 region has the DNA TGTGCCAGCAGCCAGGGCCCGGGGGACTACGAGCAGTACTTC. Variable domain in full (rest from reference TRBV11-3 and TRBJ2-7): EAGVVQSPRYKIIEKKQPVAFWCNPISGHNTLYWYLQNLGQGPELLIRYENEEAVDDSQLPKDRFSAERLKGVDSTLKIQPAELGDSAVYLCASSQGPGDYEQYFGPGTRLTVT.

The chain has TRBV19 and TRBJ2-6; D is unresolved. The CDR3 length is 13 residues. V was shortened by 4 bases and J by 10 bases, with 11 bases between the two germline ends. Germline CDR1 LNHDA, CDR2 SQIVND (reference sequence). The CDR3: CASSTHQQNVLTF. CDR3 nucleotides: TGTGCCAGTAGTACGCACCAACAGAACGTCCTGACTTTC. The full variable domain, with the rest looked up from reference TRBV19 and TRBJ2-6, is DGGITQSPKYLFRKEGQNVTLSCEQNLNHDAMYWYRQDPGQGLRLIYYSQIVNDFQKGDIAEGYSVSREKKESFPLTVTSAQKNPTAFYLCASSTHQQNVLTFGAGSRLTVL.

This chain links TRBV30 with TRBJ2-3; the match to TRBD1 covers 8 bases. This CDR3 has 12 residues. V gave up 2 bases and J gave up 6 bases; unmatched junction bases: 1. CDR1 and CDR2 (germline): GTSNPN, SVGIG (reference sequence). The CDR3 DNA sequence: TGTGCCTGGAGTACAGGGGGGGATACGCAGTATTTT. Protein product: CAWSTGGDTQYF.

This clone has just a few counts. The gene calls are TRBV18 and TRBJ2-6; D remains unclear. Germline-derived CDR1 and CDR2 are KGHSH and LQKENI. The CDR3 extends over 14 amino acids. Trimming removed 3 bases from V and 0 bases from J, with 3 bases in between. The CDR3 loop is CASSPVSGANVLTF. The CDR3 DNA follows: TGTGCCAGCTCACCTGTCTCTGGGGCCAACGTCCTGACTTTC. The whole variable domain, remainder taken from reference TRBV18 and TRBJ2-6, is NAGVMQNPRHLVRRRGQEARLRCSPMKGHSHVYWYRQLPEEGLKFMVYLQKENIIDESGMPKERFSAEFPKEGPSILRIQQVVRGDSAAYFCASSPVSGANVLTFGAGSRLTVL.

The sample holds a few counts of this clone. The gene calls are TRBV15 and TRBJ2-6; 12 nucleotides line up with TRBD1. The CDR3 contains 19 residues. Germline assignment: CDR1 LNHNV and CDR2 YYDKDF (reference sequence). V lost 0 bases to trimming and J lost 3 bases; unmatched junction nucleotides: 6. The CDR3 bases are TGTGCCACCAGCAGAGAGGGACAGGGGGCAAGAATTGGGGCCAACGTCCTGACTTTC. Its translation: CATSREGQGARIGANVLTF.

The chain joins TRBV5-1 to TRBJ1-3; maybe TRBD1 (5 bases). The CDR3 runs 15 residues. V shed 0 bases and J shed 3 bases, with 10 bases lying between them. Germline V lookup: CDR1 SGHRS, CDR2 YFSETQ. CDR3 in amino acids: CASSLAPDNGNTIYF. The CDR3 region has the DNA TGCGCCAGCAGCTTGGCGCCGGACAATGGAAACACCATATATTTT.

Only a few counts were recorded for this clone. V gene TRBV2 combines with J gene TRBJ1-3; 9 nucleotides match TRBD1. CDR1 and CDR2 from the germline V gene are SNHLY and FYNNEI. The CDR3 extends over 15 amino acids. Trimming cost V 7 bases and J 4 bases; bases outside gene matches: 8. CDR3 sequence: CASTREDRGGNTIYF. As DNA, the CDR3 is TGTGCCAGCACCCGAGAGGACAGGGGAGGAAACACCATATATTTT.

The chain uses TRBV5-1 and TRBJ2-6; TRBD2 might be the D (5 bases). The V end lost 2 bases, the J end lost 2 bases, and 14 bases lay between the germline ends. The germline V gene encodes CDR1 SGHRS and CDR2 YFSETQ. This CDR3 has 17 residues. CDR3 coding DNA: TGCGCCAGCAGCTTCGCGAGCGGCACACCTGGGGCCAACGTCCTGACTTTC. It is translated as CASSFASGTPGANVLTF. Looking up the rest from reference TRBV5-1 and TRBJ2-6 gives the full variable domain: KAGVTQTPRYLIKTRGQQVTLSCSPISGHRSVSWYQQTPGQGLQFLFEYFSETQRNKGNFPGRFSGRQFSNSRSEMNVSTLELGDSALYLCASSFASGTPGANVLTFGAGSRLTVL.

The chain couples TRBV6-8 to TRBJ2-1; perhaps TRBD1 as D (5 bases). Trimming left V 8 bases short and J 5 bases short, with 16 bases between. CDR3 length equals 14 residues. From germline, CDR1 is MNHGY and CDR2 SAAAGT. The CDR3 spells CASSGATGDNEQFF. DNA for the CDR3: TGTGCCAGCTCTGGGGCTACCGGAGACAATGAGCAGTTCTTC.

The chain recombines TRBV19 with TRBJ1-6, with no clear D. This CDR3 contains 14 residues. V was shortened by 7 bases and J by 4 bases, with 11 bases between the two germline ends. Germline CDR1 reads LNHDA; CDR2 reads SQIVND (reference sequence). The CDR3 DNA sequence: TGTGCCAGTACCGAGGGCCGGTATAATTCACCCCTCCACTTT. Translated: CASTEGRYNSPLHF.

This clone was recorded many times. The V gene is TRBV7-5, the J gene TRBJ1-5. TRBV7-5 counts as a pseudogene. This CDR3 spans 18 amino acids. CDR3 loop: CASTEVGQSDHGNQPQHF. The DNA of the CDR3 is TGTGCCAGCACCGAAGTCGGGCAGTCTGATCATGGCAATCAGCCCCAGCATTTT.

This clone has only a few counts. V is TRBV11-3 and J is TRBJ2-1, with 8 bases lining up with TRBD2. This CDR3 is built from 14 residues. Germline V lookup: CDR1 SGHNT, CDR2 YENEEA. V lost 1 base, J lost 10 bases, and 6 bases stayed unmatched. DNA for the CDR3: TGTGCCAGCAGCTTAGGCCGGGCTAGCGGGGAGCAGTTCTTC. It encodes CASSLGRASGEQFF.

The genes are TRBV14 and TRBJ2-7; 9 nucleotides match TRBD2. After removal of 4 bases from V and 2 bases from J, the junction contained 9 bases not matched to a gene. The CDR3 has 16 residues. In germline, CDR1 is SGHDN, CDR2 FVKESK. The CDR3 region has the DNA TGTGCCAGCAGCCTCATGACTAGCGGAGCTACCTACGAGCAGTACTTC. As protein: CASSLMTSGATYEQYF. The whole variable domain, filled in from reference TRBV14 and TRBJ2-7, reads EAGVTQFPSHSVIEKGQTVTLRCDPISGHDNLYWYRRVMGKEIKFLLHFVKESKQDESGMPNNRFLAERTGGTYSTLKVQPAELEDSGVYFCASSLMTSGATYEQYFGPGTRLTVT.